This T cell receptor (beta chain) stems from a study of T-cell memory formation after mild COVID-19. Study context: Largely donor-specific TCR clusters were found.

V gave up 3 bases and J gave up 3 bases, with 16 bases separating them. The CDR3 length is 15 residues. Germline V CDR1 and CDR2: SGHKS, YYEKEE (reference sequence). Barcoded TCR alpha and TCR beta cDNA libraries with UMIs came from 5'RACE using constant-segment primers. TCRdb reanalysed the 5' RACE reads using MiXCR and keeps one entry per CDR3 protein. The sample has 45,000 or so distinct CDR3 sequences, roughly 7% seen once. This clonotype was counted many times. Specimen: PBMCs or a T cell subset sorted from them (not recorded which). The chain carries TRBV5-5 and TRBJ2-7; D might be TRBD1 (5 bases). This receptor was obtained from an adult who had mild COVID-19 (a few samples of this study predate the infection). Cell type and time point are not known. The CDR3 reads CASSSRQDTLYEQYF. CDR3 nucleotide sequence: TGTGCCAGCAGCTCCAGGCAGGACACCCTCTACGAGCAGTACTTC. The variable domain in full, with the rest retrieved from reference TRBV5-5 and TRBJ2-7, is DAGVTQSPTHLIKTRGQQVTLRCSPISGHKSVSWYQQVLGQGPQFIFQYYEKEERGRGNFPDRFSARQFPNYSSELNVNALLLGDSALYLCASSSRQDTLYEQYFGPGTRLTVT.